Below are 13 T cell receptor beta chains sequenced from a single sample in a study of blood T cells in healthy people across ages. With a J-beta primer mix and a sample-barcoded 5' primer, a second PCR ran roughly 6 to 12 cycles. TCRdb re-called the 5' RACE reads through MiXCR, storing one row per CDR3 protein. The data hold some 1,800,000 distinct CDR3 sequences, with about two fifths observed a single time. Sequencing input: blood. The receptors come from a human donor in good health.

This clonotype came up many times. V usage is TRBV4-2 and J usage is TRBJ2-3; D is undetermined. Germline-derived CDR1 and CDR2 are LGHNA and YNFKEQ. This CDR3 spans 14 amino acids. V dropped 0 bases and J dropped 2 bases, with 6 bases sitting between them. The CDR3: CASSQEGSTDTQYF. Here the CDR3 DNA reads TGTGCCAGCAGCCAAGAAGGTTCCACAGATACGCAGTATTTT.

The chain employs TRBV25-1 and TRBJ1-4, with D possibly being TRBD1 (5 bases). Germline CDR1 and CDR2: MGHDK and SYGVNS. Trimming stripped 1 base from V and 5 bases from J, with 11 bases between. The CDR3 contains 15 residues. The CDR3 is CASSEFLGGNEKLFF. The CDR3 nucleotides are TGTGCCAGCAGTGAATTTCTGGGGGGAAATGAAAAACTGTTTTTT.

The sample holds one count of this clonotype. The DNA for the CDR3 is TGCGCCAGCAGCGTCTCGGGACAGGGGGCGGGCGAGCAGTACTTC. Protein sequence: CASSVSGQGAGEQYF. The chain is built from TRBV5-1 and TRBJ2-7; TRBD1 aligns across 12 bases. The germline CDR1 and CDR2 sequences are SGHRS and YFSETQ. The CDR3 contains 15 residues. V trimming: 4 bases; J trimming: 6 bases; junction bases outside the gene matches: 8.

This clonotype was picked up many times. The CDR3 bases are TGCGCCAGCAGCGTCGGGACCGTCCAAGAGACCCAGTACTTC. Protein product: CASSVGTVQETQYF. V usage is TRBV5-1 and J usage is TRBJ2-5, with D perhaps given as TRBD1 or TRBD2 (5 bases each). The length of the CDR3 is 14 residues. Trimming took 4 bases from V and 1 from J, leaving 11 bases between them. Germline V lookup: CDR1 SGHRS, CDR2 YFSETQ.

This rearrangement joins TRBV20-1 to TRBJ2-3, with unresolved D. Trimming removed 3 bases from V and 0 bases from J, with 16 bases in between. The germline CDR1 and CDR2 sequences are DFQATT and SNEGSKA (reference sequence). The CDR3 spans 16 residues. Here the CDR3 reads CSARGLGDLSTDTQYF. The CDR3 DNA follows: TGCAGTGCTAGGGGCTTAGGAGACCTTAGCACAGATACGCAGTATTTT.

The CDR3 is CASSDSLNEQFF. The CDR3 DNA follows: TGTGCCAGCAGCGATAGTTTGAATGAGCAGTTCTTC. This chain joins TRBV9 and TRBJ2-1; D gene uncertain. The CDR3 is 12 amino acids. The ends were cut back, 3 bases at V and 7 bases at J, with 8 bases in the middle. Germline values: CDR1 SGDLS, CDR2 YYNGEE.

V usage is TRBV29-1 and J usage is TRBJ2-3; no firm D call. Looked up from germline, CDR1 is SQVTM and CDR2 is ANQGSEA. V lost 0 bases and J 7 bases, leaving 14 bases between the germline ends. The CDR3 has 14 amino acids. CDR3 DNA sequence: TGCAGCGTTGAAGATCAACACCCTGGGAATACGCAGTATTTT. It codes for CSVEDQHPGNTQYF.

The chain combines TRBV6-6 with TRBJ1-2; no firm D call. The CDR3 is made up of 15 amino acids. The germline V gene encodes CDR1 MNHNY and CDR2 SVGAGI (reference sequence). V was shortened by 0 bases and J by 4 bases, with 12 bases between the two germline ends. The DNA for the CDR3 is TGTGCCAGCAGTTACTCGTATGCGGGAAGCTATGGCTACACCTTC. Translating gives CASSYSYAGSYGYTF.

This rearrangement joins TRBV5-1 to TRBJ1-1; D is uncertain. Between the trimmed V and J ends, which lost 0 bases and 1 base, there was a span of 10 bases. Germline CDR1 and CDR2: SGHRS and YFSETQ. The CDR3 spans 15 residues. In DNA form, the CDR3 reads TGCGCCAGCAGCTTGGAACCTCAGCCGAACACTGAAGCTTTCTTT. Its translation is CASSLEPQPNTEAFF.

The CDR3 region is CSAPFLDTEAFF. In nucleotides, the CDR3 is TGCAGTGCACCCTTCTTGGACACTGAAGCTTTCTTT. The genes are TRBV20-1 and TRBJ1-1; D is undetermined. Germline assignment: CDR1 DFQATT and CDR2 SNEGSKA (reference sequence). V was cut by 6 bases and J by 3 bases, with 11 bases left in between. The CDR3 is 12 amino acids.

V is TRBV28 and J is TRBJ2-5, with D possibly being TRBD2 (5 bases). The CDR3 runs 16 residues. Germline CDR1 and CDR2: MDHEN and SYDVKM. V was trimmed by 4 bases and J by 11 bases, leaving 26 bases between them. CDR3 amino acids: CASSWTDSPLSYKQYF. The CDR3 DNA sequence: TGTGCCAGCAGTTGGACGGACTCTCCTCTTAGCTACAAGCAGTACTTC.

Turning to this clonotype: An end of the junction differs from the germline gene, which may be a read error. J is TRBJ2-3 and V is TRBV13; 8 bases agree with TRBD2. From germline, CDR1 is PRHDT and CDR2 FYEKMQ (reference sequence). This CDR3 is 14 amino acids long. The CDR3 sequence: CASSQPGLDDMQYF. The CDR3 DNA follows: TGTGCCAGCAGCCAACCGGGACTAGATGATATGCAGTATTTT.

The genes are TRBV7-6 and TRBJ1-5, with a weak D call TRBD1 (6 bases). V was pared by 5 bases and J by 9 bases, with 14 bases between. In germline, CDR1 is SGHVS, CDR2 FNYEAQ. The CDR3 has 13 residues. Written as DNA, the CDR3 is TGTGCCAGCAGCCAAACAGGGCTCTCGCCCCAGCATTTT. As protein: CASSQTGLSPQHF.